Listed here are 16 T cell receptor beta chains from one sample, sequenced in a study of blood T cell repertoires in COVID-19. The protocol was immunoSEQ multiplex PCR, while the TCRdb copy is restricted to in-frame clones and leaves out a portion. The repertoire includes 200,000 to 250,000 clones, over 75% of them detected once, and 3% to 4% sits in the top ten. The sequencing input was PBMCs or T cells enriched from blood (not recorded which). The source is a woman in her sixties or seventies who had recovered from COVID-19.

The rearrangement joins TRBV6-5 to TRBJ2-6, with D unclear. Trimming took 7 bases from V and 0 from J, leaving 4 bases between them. Germline CDR1 MNHEY, CDR2 SVGAGI. The CDR3 runs to 13 residues. In DNA form, the CDR3 reads TGTGCCAGCATGAGCTCTGGGGCCAACGTCCTGACTTTC. Translated: CASMSSGANVLTF.

V and J are TRBV19 and TRBJ2-1, with D perhaps TRBD2 (6 bases). CDR3 size: 16 residues. The V and J ends lost 1 base and 10 bases respectively, with 20 bases between them. Per germline, CDR1 LNHDA and CDR2 SQIVND (reference sequence). CDR3 residues: CASSIAPRRGKDEQFF. For the CDR3, the DNA is TGTGCCAGTAGTATAGCTCCAAGGAGGGGAAAGGACGAGCAGTTCTTC.

This chain uses TRBV6-5 with TRBJ2-2, with a possible D match to TRBD2 (5 bases). Germline V gene sequence: CDR1 MNHEY, CDR2 SVGAGI. The CDR3 consists of 13 residues. The germline V and J ends were trimmed by 6 bases and 6 bases, with 11 bases remaining between them. DNA of the CDR3: TGTGCCAGCAGACTAGGGTCCGCCGGGGAGCTGTTTTTT. Amino acids: CASRLGSAGELFF.

The chain uses TRBV2 and TRBJ2-2; 8 nucleotides match TRBD2. This CDR3 is built from 16 residues. The V gene's germline CDR1 is SNHLY and CDR2 FYNNEI. J lost 5 bases, V lost 2 bases, and 7 bases had no gene match. The CDR3 DNA sequence: TGTGCCAGCAGTGAACAGGGACTAGTCGGGACCGGGGAGCTGTTTTTT. Protein product: CASSEQGLVGTGELFF.

J is TRBJ1-4 and V is TRBV18; 7 nucleotides agree with TRBD1. J lost 8 bases, V lost 1 base, and 4 bases had no gene match. The germline CDR1 and CDR2 sequences are KGHSH and LQKENI. This CDR3 is 14 amino acids long. The CDR3 DNA reads TGTGCCAGCTCACCACGGGACAGAGGCGAAAAACTGTTTTTT. It specifies CASSPRDRGEKLFF.

A single count supports this clone. The chain links TRBV6-5 to TRBJ2-5, with a possible D match to TRBD1 (5 bases). Germline CDR1 is MNHEY and CDR2 is SVGAGI. The CDR3 length is 15 residues. Trimming took 6 bases from V and 5 from J, leaving 19 bases between them. CDR3 residues: CASSPIRTSRETQYF. Written as DNA, the CDR3 is TGTGCCAGCAGCCCGATCCGGACATCTCGGGAGACCCAGTACTTC.

The DNA for the CDR3 is TGTGCCAGCACCAACTCCCGGGACAGAACGCAGTATTTT. Its translation: CASTNSRDRTQYF. The V and J genes are TRBV12-3 or TRBV12-4 and TRBJ2-3, with 7 positions matching TRBD1. This CDR3 is 13 amino acids long. V was clipped by 7 bases and J by 9 bases; unmatched bases: 10.

The table lists this clone with a few counts. The chain has TRBV2 and TRBJ2-3; 7 bases map to TRBD1. The J segment lost 10 bases and the V segment lost 7 bases, leaving 14 bases of the junction unmatched. Germline V gives CDR1 SNHLY, CDR2 FYNNEI. The CDR3 has 14 residues. The CDR3 region is CASKDHRGLVSQYF. In DNA, the CDR3 is TGTGCCAGCAAGGATCACAGGGGCCTAGTTTCGCAGTATTTT.

The chain recombines TRBV6-1 with TRBJ2-3, with 9 bases aligning to TRBD2. The germline gives CDR1 MNHNS, CDR2 SASEGT. With V trimmed by 2 bases and J by 8 bases, 17 bases remained unmatched. This CDR3 has 18 amino acids. The CDR3 loop is CASSETPAGGMMGGTQYF. CDR3 nucleotide sequence: TGTGCCAGCAGTGAAACCCCCGCGGGGGGGATGATGGGGGGTACGCAGTATTTT.

A single count supports this clone. The same CDR3 is also encoded by other DNA sequences in this sample. The V and J genes are TRBV5-1 and TRBJ1-5, with TRBD1 matching over 8 bases. Germline CDR1 and CDR2: SGHRS and YFSETQ. Losses at the gene ends were 0 bases for V and 7 bases for J; bases not matched to a gene: 3. CDR3 size: 14 residues. The CDR3 DNA follows: TGCGCCAGCAGCTTGGGGGGGACAGGACAGCCCCAGCATTTT. Protein: CASSLGGTGQPQHF.

This clone was observed many times. The chain has TRBV10-3 and TRBJ1-5, with D tentatively TRBD1 (5 bases). The germline gives CDR1 ENHRY, CDR2 SYGVKD. The CDR3 is 13 residues long. V was cut by 5 bases and J by 4 bases, with 9 bases left in between. The CDR3 nucleotides are TGTGCCATCAGTTTGACAGAGAATCAGCCCCAGCATTTT. Translated, it gives CAISLTENQPQHF.

This clone appeared once. This chain connects TRBV14 to TRBJ2-7; 13 nucleotides match TRBD2. V shed 1 base, J shed 6 bases, and the junction held 12 bases outside the gene matches. This CDR3 is built from 18 residues. Germline V lookup: CDR1 SGHDN, CDR2 FVKESK. The chain's CDR3 is CASSQGMGLAGWSGEQYF. Here the CDR3 DNA reads TGTGCCAGCAGCCAAGGGATGGGACTAGCGGGATGGAGCGGCGAGCAGTACTTC. Based on the CDR3 plus reference TRBV14 and TRBJ2-7, the full variable domain is EAGVTQFPSHSVIEKGQTVTLRCDPISGHDNLYWYRRVMGKEIKFLLHFVKESKQDESGMPNNRFLAERTGGTYSTLKVQPAELEDSGVYFCASSQGMGLAGWSGEQYFGPGTRLTVT.

This clone was detected once. The V and J genes are TRBV7-2 and TRBJ2-5; TRBD1 matches 9 bases. CDR1 is SGHTA, CDR2 FQGNSA, per germline. CDR3 size: 14 residues. The J segment lost 4 bases and the V segment lost 4 bases, leaving 4 bases of the junction unmatched. In DNA, the CDR3 is TGTGCCAGCAGCTCCACAGGGGGCGTAGAGACCCAGTACTTC. Protein product: CASSSTGGVETQYF.

The rearrangement links TRBV2 to TRBJ2-2; tentative D call: TRBD1 (5 bases). From germline, CDR1 is SNHLY and CDR2 FYNNEI. V gave up 5 bases and J gave up 4 bases, with 11 bases separating them. CDR3 length: 14 residues. The CDR3 DNA follows: TGTGCCAGCAGTCCCAGGGTTGGCACCGGGGAGCTGTTTTTT. This encodes CASSPRVGTGELFF.

The chain links TRBV15 to TRBJ2-4, with D maybe TRBD1 (6 bases). Germline V gene sequence: CDR1 LNHNV, CDR2 YYDKDF (reference sequence). The CDR3 contains 14 residues. Trimming left V 0 bases short and J 5 bases short, with 8 bases between. CDR3 protein: CATSRDGGENIQYF. CDR3 nucleotides: TGTGCCACCAGCAGAGATGGGGGCGAAAACATTCAGTACTTC.

The chain is built from TRBV11-2 and TRBJ1-2; 12 bases align to TRBD1. This CDR3 contains 15 residues. Germline loops: CDR1 SGHAT, CDR2 FQNNGV. Losses at the gene ends were 4 bases for V and 4 bases for J; bases not matched to a gene: 4. The CDR3 loop is CASSWGQGATYGYTF. The CDR3 DNA follows: TGTGCCAGCAGCTGGGGACAGGGGGCGACCTATGGCTACACCTTC.